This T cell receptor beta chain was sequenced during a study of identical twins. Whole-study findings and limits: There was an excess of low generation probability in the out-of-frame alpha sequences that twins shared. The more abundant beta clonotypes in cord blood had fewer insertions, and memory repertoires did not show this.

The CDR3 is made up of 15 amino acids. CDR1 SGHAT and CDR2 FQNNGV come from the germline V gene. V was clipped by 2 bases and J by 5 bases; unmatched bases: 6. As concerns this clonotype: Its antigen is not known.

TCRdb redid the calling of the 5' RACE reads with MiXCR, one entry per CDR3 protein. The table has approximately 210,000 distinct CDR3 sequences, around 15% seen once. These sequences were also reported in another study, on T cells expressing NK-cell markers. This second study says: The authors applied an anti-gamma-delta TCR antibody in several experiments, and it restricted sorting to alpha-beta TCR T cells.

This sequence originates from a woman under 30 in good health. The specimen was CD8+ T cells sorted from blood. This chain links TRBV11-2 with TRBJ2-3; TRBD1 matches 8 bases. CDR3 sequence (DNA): TGTGCCAGCAGCTTAACAGGACAGGGAGGAGATACGCAGTATTTT. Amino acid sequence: CASSLTGQGGDTQYF.